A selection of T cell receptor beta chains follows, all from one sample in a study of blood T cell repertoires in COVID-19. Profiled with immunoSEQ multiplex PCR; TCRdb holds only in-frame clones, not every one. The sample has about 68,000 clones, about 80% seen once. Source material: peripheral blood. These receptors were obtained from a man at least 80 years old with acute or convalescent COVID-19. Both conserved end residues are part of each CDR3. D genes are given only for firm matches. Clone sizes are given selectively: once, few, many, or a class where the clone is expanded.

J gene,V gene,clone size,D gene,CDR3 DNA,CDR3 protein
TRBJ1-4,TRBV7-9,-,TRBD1,TGTGCCAGCAGCACCCCGGGACAGGGTGTAAAACTGTTTTTT,CASSTPGQGVKLFF
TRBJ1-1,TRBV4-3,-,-,TGCGCCAGCAGCCAAGATAGGAGGGTTCCGAAGACTGAAGCTTTCTTT,CASSQDRRVPKTEAFF
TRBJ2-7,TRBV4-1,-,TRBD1,TGCGCCAGCAGCCGGACAGGGTCGAGCGAGCAGTACTTC,CASSRTGSSEQYF
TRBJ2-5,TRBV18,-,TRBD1,TGTGCCAGCTCACCTAACCAGATACTCAGGGGGCTACAAGAGACCCAGTACTTC,CASSPNQILRGLQETQYF
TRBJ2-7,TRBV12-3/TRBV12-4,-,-,TGTGCCAGCAAAGATGGGCCGAGACCCGGATACTACTTC,CASKDGPRPGYYF
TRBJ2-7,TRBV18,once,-,TGTGCCAGCTCTCCCCTGGACAGTAGCTCCTACGAGCAGTACTTC,CASSPLDSSSYEQYF
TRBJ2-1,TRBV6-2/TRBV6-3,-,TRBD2,TGTGCCAGCAGTTACAATAGCGGGAGGGCCTCTGAGCAGTTCTTC,CASSYNSGRASEQFF
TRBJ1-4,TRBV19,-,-,TGTGCCAGTAGTATAGGAACCCGGAATGAAAAACTGTTTTTT,CASSIGTRNEKLFF
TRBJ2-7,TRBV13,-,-,TGTGCCAGCAGGATCCAGGGGTACCACGAGCAGTACTTC,CASRIQGYHEQYF
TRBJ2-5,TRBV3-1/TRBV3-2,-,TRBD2,TGTGCCAGCAGGGTAGCGGGAGAAGAGACCCAGTACTTC,CASRVAGEETQYF
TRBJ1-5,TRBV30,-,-,TGTGCCTGGACCCAAGGGGCAGGGGATCAGCCCCAGCATTTT,CAWTQGAGDQPQHF
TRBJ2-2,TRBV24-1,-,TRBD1,TGTGCCACCAGGACAGGGAAGGGCACCGGGGAGCTGTTTTTT,CATRTGKGTGELFF
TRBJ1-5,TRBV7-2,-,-,TGTGCCAGCAGCAAACAGGTAAATCAGCCCCAGCATTTT,CASSKQVNQPQHF
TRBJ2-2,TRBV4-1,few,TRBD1,TGCGCCAGCAGCCCTCAGACCACAGGGGTGGTCACCGGGGAGCTGTTTTTT,CASSPQTTGVVTGELFF
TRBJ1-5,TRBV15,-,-,TGTGCCACCAGGGACGGGAGGGACACTAATAGCAATCAGCCCCAGCATTTT,CATRDGRDTNSNQPQHF
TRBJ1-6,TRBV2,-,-,TGTGCCAGCAGTGAAGCGCTTCTTTCCGCGGGAAATAATTCACCCCTCCACTTT,CASSEALLSAGNNSPLHF
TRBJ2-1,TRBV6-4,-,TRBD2,TGTGCCAGCAGTGACCAGGGACTAGCGGGAGGGGGATACAATGAGCAGTTCTTC,CASSDQGLAGGGYNEQFF
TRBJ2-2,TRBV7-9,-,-,TGTGCCAGCAGCTTATCCGGGGTCACCGGGGAGCTGTTTTTT,CASSLSGVTGELFF
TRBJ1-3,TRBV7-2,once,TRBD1,TGTGCCAGCAGCCCAACCCGGGACAGGGGTATATTCTCTGGAAACACCATATATTTT,CASSPTRDRGIFSGNTIYF
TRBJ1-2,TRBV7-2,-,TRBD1,TGTGCCAGCAGCTTACCTATGACTTTGAGGGGGCGCCTAGACTATGGCTACACCTTC,CASSLPMTLRGRLDYGYTF
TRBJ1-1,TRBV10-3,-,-,TGTGCCATCAGCAGGACAGTGAACACTGAAGCTTTCTTT,CAISRTVNTEAFF
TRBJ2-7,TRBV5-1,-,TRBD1,TGCGCCAGCAGCCCCGGACAGGGTTTCGAGCAGTACTTC,CASSPGQGFEQYF
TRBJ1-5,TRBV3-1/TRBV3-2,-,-,TGTGCCAGCAGCCAAGGAGTAAAACAGCCCCAGCATTTT,CASSQGVKQPQHF
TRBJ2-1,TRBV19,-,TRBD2,TGTGCCAGTAGTGTAGATAGCGGGAGGCTTTACAATGAGCAGTTCTTC,CASSVDSGRLYNEQFF
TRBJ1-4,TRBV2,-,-,TGTGCCAGCAAGTCGTCCCCGGGGGGGACTAATGAAAAACTGTTTTTT,CASKSSPGGTNEKLFF
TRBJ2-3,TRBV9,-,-,TGTGCCAGCAGCGGGGGACTTCTGGATAACACAGATACGCAGTATTTT,CASSGGLLDNTDTQYF
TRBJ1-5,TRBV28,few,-,TGTGCCAGCAGTCGGGATTATAGCAATCAGCCCCAGCATTTT,CASSRDYSNQPQHF
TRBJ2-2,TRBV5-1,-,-,TGCGCCAGCAGCTTGACACAGGGATCCGGGGAGCTGTTTTTT,CASSLTQGSGELFF
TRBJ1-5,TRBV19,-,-,TGTGCCAGTAGTATCCACAGGGTACGTAGCAATCAGCCCCAGCATTTT,CASSIHRVRSNQPQHF
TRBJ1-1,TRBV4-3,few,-,TGCGCCAGCAGCCAATCCAGGGGGAACACTGAAGCTTTCTTT,CASSQSRGNTEAFF
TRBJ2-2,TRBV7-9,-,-,TGTGCCAGCAGCTTAACCCAGTCCACCGGGGAGCTGTTTTTT,CASSLTQSTGELFF
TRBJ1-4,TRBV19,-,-,TGTGCCAGTAGTACCACCAGGGTCTGGAAAGAAAAACTGTTTTTT,CASSTTRVWKEKLFF
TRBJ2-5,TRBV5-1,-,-,TGCGCCAGCAGCTTGCTTAACCAGTTCCAAGAGACCCAGTACTTC,CASSLLNQFQETQYF
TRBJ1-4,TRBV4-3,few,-,TGCGCCAGCAGCCCTGACAGGCTCGCAACTAATGAAAAACTGTTTTTT,CASSPDRLATNEKLFF
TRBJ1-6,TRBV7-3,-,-,TGTGCCAGCAGCTTAAATCGGAATTCACCCCTCCACTTT,CASSLNRNSPLHF
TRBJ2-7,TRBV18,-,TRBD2,TGTGCCAGCTCACTTCGGGGGGGGCTCGACGAGCAGTACTTC,CASSLRGGLDEQYF